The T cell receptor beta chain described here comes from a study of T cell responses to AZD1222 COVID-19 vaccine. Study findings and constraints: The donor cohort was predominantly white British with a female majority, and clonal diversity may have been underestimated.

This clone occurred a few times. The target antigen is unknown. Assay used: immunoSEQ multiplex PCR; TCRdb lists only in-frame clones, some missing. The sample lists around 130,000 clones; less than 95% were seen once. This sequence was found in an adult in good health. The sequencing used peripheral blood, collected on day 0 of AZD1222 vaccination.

The CDR3 sequence: CASSFNGASNGYTF. CDR3 coding DNA: TGTGCCAGCAGTTTTAATGGGGCGTCGAATGGCTACACCTTC. The chain carries TRBV27 and TRBJ1-2; tentatively, D is TRBD1 (5 bases). CDR3 length: 14 amino acids. Between the trimmed V and J ends, which lost 3 bases and 6 bases, there was a span of 14 bases. From germline, CDR1 is MNHEY and CDR2 SMNVEV (reference sequence).